The 12 T cell receptor beta chains below all came from one sample that was sequenced in a study of blood T cell repertoires in COVID-19. Assay used: immunoSEQ multiplex PCR; TCRdb lists only in-frame clones, some missing. The sample lists fewer than 300,000 clones, about four fifths occurring once. The specimen sequenced was peripheral blood. Every receptor here comes from a woman between 18 and 29 years old with acute or convalescent COVID-19.

The chain has TRBV10-1 and TRBJ2-1; unclear D gene. Germline V gene data show CDR1 as WNHNN and CDR2 as SYGVQD (reference sequence). The CDR3 runs 12 residues. The V end was cut by 4 bases, the J end by 8 bases, with 9 bases between. As DNA, the CDR3 is TGCGCCAGCAGTGGAATCGGTCATGAGCAGTTCTTC. It translates to CASSGIGHEQFF.

This clone was picked up many times. The chain uses TRBV7-9 and TRBJ2-1; 13 nucleotides align to TRBD2. The junction had 13 bases not matched to a gene; V was cut back by 5 bases and J by 9 bases. The CDR3 contains 17 residues. Germline CDR1 reads SEHNR; CDR2 reads FQNEAQ (reference sequence). The CDR3 is CASSLSPGLAGVGEQFF. The CDR3 nucleotides are TGTGCCAGCAGCCTAAGTCCAGGACTAGCGGGAGTAGGTGAGCAGTTCTTC.

This clone was seen a few times. The genes are TRBV3-1 (or the pseudogene TRBV3-2) and TRBJ1-1, with D possibly TRBD1 on 6 matching bases. The germline V gene encodes CDR1 LGHDT and CDR2 YNNKEL (reference sequence). The germline V and J ends were trimmed by 6 bases and 2 bases, with 16 bases remaining between them. The CDR3 covers 15 residues. This chain's CDR3 is CASRPWGGANTEAFF. CDR3 nucleotide sequence: TGTGCCAGCAGGCCCTGGGGGGGGGCAAACACTGAAGCTTTCTTT.

The chain carries TRBV19 and TRBJ1-3, with 9 bases that match TRBD1. Germline-derived CDR1 and CDR2 are LNHDA and SQIVND (reference sequence). J was trimmed by 4 bases and V by 10 bases; bases with no gene match: 11. CDR3 size: 15 residues. The CDR3 is CATKPGQGIGNTIYF. CDR3 sequence (DNA): TGTGCCACAAAACCGGGACAGGGTATAGGAAACACCATATATTTT.

The rearrangement links TRBV7-9 to TRBJ2-5; 7 bases agree with TRBD1. CDR1 and CDR2 (germline): SEHNR, FQNEAQ (reference sequence). The CDR3 totals 14 residues. V dropped 3 bases and J dropped 5; count of bases not matched to a gene: 6. The CDR3 DNA sequence: TGTGCCAGCAGCTTTACAGGGGTCGGCGAGACCCAGTACTTC. This gives the protein CASSFTGVGETQYF.

The chain combines TRBV7-2 with TRBJ2-1, with a tentative D call TRBD2 (5 bases). The CDR3 has 14 amino acids. V lost 5 bases to trimming and J lost 2 bases, with 10 bases between them. The germline V gene encodes CDR1 SGHTA and CDR2 FQGNSA. CDR3 in DNA: TGTGCCAGCAGCCCGGAGGAAACCTACAATGAGCAGTTCTTC. Translating gives CASSPEETYNEQFF. Filled out from reference TRBV7-2 and TRBJ2-1, the complete variable domain reads GAGVSQSPSNKVTEKGKDVELRCDPISGHTALYWYRQSLGQGLEFLIYFQGNSAPDKSGLPSDRFSAERTGGSVSTLTIQRTQQEDSAVYLCASSPEETYNEQFFGPGTRLTVL.

This chain connects TRBV5-1 to TRBJ1-1; D not resolved. Trimming left V 7 bases short and J 8 bases short, with 12 bases between. This CDR3 comprises 11 residues. CDR1 is SGHRS, CDR2 YFSETQ, per germline. The CDR3 is CASLDGREAFF. The DNA for the CDR3 is TGCGCCAGCCTGGACGGGAGGGAAGCTTTCTTT.

The chain links TRBV7-2 to TRBJ1-2; 10 positions match TRBD1. The germline CDR1 and CDR2 sequences are SGHTA and FQGNSA. V lost 4 bases, J lost 1 base, and 9 bases stayed unmatched. The CDR3 is 17 residues long. In nucleotides, the CDR3 is TGTGCCAGCAGCTATGCCGGGACAGGGGTTATTAACTATGGCTACACCTTC. Translated, it gives CASSYAGTGVINYGYTF.

This clone has a handful of counts. The rearrangement links TRBV6-5 to TRBJ2-7; 10 bases fit TRBD2. The CDR3 is 15 amino acids. The junction had 5 bases not matched to a gene; V was cut back by 6 bases and J by 0 bases. Germline CDR1 and CDR2: MNHEY and SVGAGI. In DNA form, the CDR3 reads TGTGCCAGCAGAACTAGCGGGGACAACTCCTACGAGCAGTACTTC. Translation: CASRTSGDNSYEQYF.

The rearrangement joins TRBV28 to TRBJ1-2, with 9 bases lining up with TRBD1. Germline V gene sequence: CDR1 MDHEN, CDR2 SYDVKM. J lost 8 bases, V lost 4 bases, and 8 bases had no gene match. This CDR3 spans 14 amino acids. The CDR3 here is CASSSAQGARGYTF. The CDR3 bases are TGTGCCAGCAGTTCGGCACAGGGGGCGAGAGGCTACACCTTC.

This CDR3 reads CASSVGSGAYNEQFF. The CDR3 DNA reads TGTGCCAGCAGCGTAGGTAGCGGGGCGTACAATGAGCAGTTCTTC. The J gene is TRBJ2-1, the V gene TRBV9; 8 bases map to TRBD2. Germline lookup yields CDR1 SGDLS and CDR2 YYNGEE. Germline trimming cut 0 bases from V and 4 bases from J; bases unmatched to any gene: 3. This CDR3 contains 15 residues. The full variable domain, completed using reference TRBV9 and TRBJ2-1, is DSGVTQTPKHLITATGQRVTLRCSPRSGDLSVYWYQQSLDQGLQFLIQYYNGEERAKGNILERFSAQQFPDLHSELNLSSLELGDSALYFCASSVGSGAYNEQFFGPGTRLTVL.

The chain's CDR3 is CASSFPPGQGIDTGELFF. CDR3 bases: TGTGCCAGCAGCTTCCCGCCGGGACAGGGCATCGACACCGGGGAGCTGTTTTTT. V usage is TRBV7-9 and J usage is TRBJ2-2, with 9 bases lining up with TRBD1. This CDR3 is built from 18 residues. V shed 3 bases, J shed 3 bases, and the junction held 11 bases outside the gene matches. The germline gives CDR1 SEHNR, CDR2 FQNEAQ (reference sequence).